The present entry profiles one TCR beta chain with its context. This clonotype was counted ten times or more. Its antigen remains unidentified. Within one base of it there is no much larger clone, and no base qualities were kept. The entry originates in a study of T cells in Graves' hyperthyroidism and ophthalmopathy (dated by TCRdb to about 2019). For the wider study: Peripheral blood samples were taken at the time of initial diagnosis, prior to any treatment. To identify TCR V-J signatures that set the groups apart, the researchers used a discovery cohort of 100 patients, made up of around 40 with Graves' ophthalmopathy and 57 with stable Graves' hyperthyroidism. Prospective prediction of ophthalmopathy was tested in an independent validation cohort consisting of 18 to 20 hyperthyroidism patients and more than 15 patients who later progressed to ophthalmopathy. The approximately 98 discovery patients were randomly divided into training and test sets at a 7:3 ratio. The study also compared thyroid tissue and blood T-cell repertoires from 6 or 7 Graves' hyperthyroidism patients. After blood sampling, hyperthyroidism patients were treated with methimazole at a starting dose of 30 mg daily, and ophthalmopathy patients were treated with high-dose intravenous methylprednisolone. TCR Vbeta CDR3 sequencing of approximately 140 peripheral blood samples (roughly 41 ophthalmopathy, roughly 72 hyperthyroidism and some 17 progressor patients) is reported in the paper. Findings and caveats that apply to the study as a whole: No statistical method was used to set the sample size in advance, and investigators knew the group allocation. Ophthalmopathy was separated from stable hyperthyroidism by a 13 V-J signature model, with approximately 89% sensitivity and roughly 81% specificity obtained in cross-validation and 80%/75% obtained in testing. Most expanded thyroid clonotypes (frequency above 0.001) were also detected in blood, a finding suggesting that blood repertoires may reflect thyroid immune responses. In validation, the model predicted progression to ophthalmopathy a median of roughly 6.5 months before onset, with about 71% sensitivity and roughly 79% specificity.

The CDR3 runs 14 residues from the cysteine to the phenylalanine. Of all the DNA, just the CDR3 is kept, 42 bases in frame from base 1. V sheds 2 bases and J sheds 4 bases, leaving 9 bases between their ends. Stable Graves' hyperthyroidism was defined as no progression to ophthalmopathy during 18 months of follow-up. Hyperthyroidism patients were newly diagnosed, had a disease duration of under 2 months, and were aged 18 to 65 years. Any patient with an uncontrolled infection, another autoimmune disease, pregnancy or lactation was excluded. Diagnoses were established on the basis of clinical symptoms, serum thyroxine and TRAb, thyroid ultrasound, and orbital computed tomography. Ficoll-Paque density gradient centrifugation was used to isolate PBMCs from 10 ml of fresh peripheral blood. Total RNA was extracted using Trizol reagent, and RNA quality was assessed on an Agilent 2100 Bioanalyzer. The TCR beta CDR3 regions were amplified from the RNA transcripts. The TCR CDR3 was subjected to a first round of RT-PCR using the HTBI primer set and the Qiagen OneStep RT-PCR kit. Libraries were constructed in a second round of multiplex PCR, after which size selection and purification were performed. The libraries were sequenced on an Illumina HiSeq2000 using paired-end 100 bp reads. Per the source publication's procedure: SOAPnuke was used to process the raw data, throwing out any read that contained adapters or uncalled bases, had a mean Phred below 15, or lacked an exact constant-primer or identifier match. COPE v1.2.5 was used to merge the high-quality paired reads, and each unique nucleotide sequence was defined as a clonotype. Clonotypes were aligned to IMGT TRBV, TRBD and TRBJ reference segments using MiTCR v1.1. Only V-J combinations with frequency above 0.0001, covering roughly 99% of repertoires, were analysed. The TCS score was defined as F50 (clonal expansion) divided by E x V (chaos), with BLOSUM62-based TCRdist calculated between CDR3 peptides within each V-J. Welch's t-statistics and random forest reduced around 510 V-J features to fewer than 15, which were used in a naive Bayes classifier (R e1071). TCRdb applied fastp at Q25 and MiXCR to the public reads, then kept only in-frame beta chains. Under each unique CDR3 protein, matching rows form one entry showing the most common genes and DNA. The V and J calls were determined by TCRdb, not by the authors. Recorded for this sample are some 500,000 distinct CDR3 sequences; 13% to 15% of them occurred a single time. Roughly 17% of the sample is held by the ten biggest clonotypes.

The TCR was taken from a woman aged 18-29 years with Graves' hyperthyroidism. The rearrangement combines TRBV12-3 or TRBV12-4 with TRBJ1-5; the D gene assignment is ambiguous. The sequencing input was blood. The CDR3 corresponds to CASSLWGFNQPQHF. The nucleotide sequence is TGTGCCAGCAGTTTATGGGGATTTAATCAGCCCCAGCATTTT.